This TCR beta chain appears in the sequencing data of a study of CD8+CD57+ T cells in acquired aplastic anemia. This clonotype was observed at least ten times. Germline V gene lookup returns CDR1 SGHVS and CDR2 FQNEAQ. Trimming took 5 bases from V and 4 from J, leaving 14 bases between them. There are 14 residues in the CDR3. The TCR beta profiling, which covered VDJ combination and CDR3 sequence, was carried out using genomic DNA as the template. TCRdb ran MiXCR on the reads and lists one entry per CDR3 protein. The sample yields 250,000 to 350,000 distinct CDR3 sequences, 50% to 70% seen once. Sequenced sample: sorted CD4+, CD8+, or CD8+CD57+ T cells (not recorded which) from PBMCs. The chain has TRBV7-8 and TRBJ1-2; TRBD1 might be the D (6 bases). This TCR derives from a human donor with severe aplastic anemia or a healthy control (not recorded which). The CDR3 DNA is TGTGCCAGCAGCCGCAGTGACAGGTCCTATGGCTACACCTTC. This sequence encodes CASSRSDRSYGYTF.